This T cell receptor (beta chain) was found in a study of regulatory T cells in long-lasting Graves disease. The authors built TCR beta libraries using iRepertoire HTBI primers and Arm-PCR of CDR3 regions. TCRdb called the multiplex PCR reads again in MiXCR, with one record for every CDR3 protein. The sample records around 250,000 distinct CDR3 sequences, under 20% being singletons. Time point denoted: newly diagnosed GD, antithyroid drugs for less than 3 months. The TCR library was made from RNA that had been extracted from PBMCs in TRIzol. The germline gives CDR1 MNHNS, CDR2 SASEGT. The CDR3 consists of 14 residues. V was pared by 6 bases and J by 3 bases, with 12 bases between. With regard to this clonotype: What it binds is not known.

Study outcomes and limitations: For persistent Graves' patients, TCR diversity was lower than for newly diagnosed ones.

This sample also appeared in a second study, on T cells in Graves' hyperthyroidism and ophthalmopathy.

The clonotype was recovered from a woman aged 25 to 39 with Graves disease. The sample was peripheral blood mononuclear cells (PBMCs), taken at new diagnosis, from a patient treated with antithyroid drugs. V gene TRBV6-1 combines with J gene TRBJ2-1; possibly TRBD2 for D (5 bases). CDR3: CASRLTMLYNEQFF. For the CDR3, the DNA is TGTGCCAGCAGATTGACTATGCTCTACAATGAGCAGTTCTTC.